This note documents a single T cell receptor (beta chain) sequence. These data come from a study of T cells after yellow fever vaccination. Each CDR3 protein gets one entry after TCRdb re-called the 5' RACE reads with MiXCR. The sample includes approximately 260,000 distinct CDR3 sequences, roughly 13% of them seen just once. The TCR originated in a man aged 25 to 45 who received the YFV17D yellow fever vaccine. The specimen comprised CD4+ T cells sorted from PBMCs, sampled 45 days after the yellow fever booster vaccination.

CDR3 amino acids: CSARAGTYEQYF. The CDR3 DNA follows: TGCAGTGCTAGAGCAGGGACCTACGAGCAGTACTTC. This chain joins TRBV20-1 and TRBJ2-7, with a weak D call TRBD1 (5 bases). Trimming pared 1 base from V and 2 bases from J, leaving 6 bases between. There are 12 residues in the CDR3. Germline assignment: CDR1 DFQATT and CDR2 SNEGSKA (reference sequence).